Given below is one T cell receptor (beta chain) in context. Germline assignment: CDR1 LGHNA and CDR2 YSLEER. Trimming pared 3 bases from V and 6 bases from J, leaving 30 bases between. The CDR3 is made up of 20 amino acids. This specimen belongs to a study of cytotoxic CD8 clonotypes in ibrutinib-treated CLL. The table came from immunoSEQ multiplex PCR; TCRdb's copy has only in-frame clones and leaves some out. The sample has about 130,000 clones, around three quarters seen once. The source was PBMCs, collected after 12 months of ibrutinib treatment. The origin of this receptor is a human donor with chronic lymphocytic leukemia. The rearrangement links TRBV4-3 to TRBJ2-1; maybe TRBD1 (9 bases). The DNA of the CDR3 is TGCGCCAGCAGCCACCGCACCGGGACAGGGTTAGCGGGAAGGGGCAATGAGCAGTTCTTC. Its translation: CASSHRTGTGLAGRGNEQFF.